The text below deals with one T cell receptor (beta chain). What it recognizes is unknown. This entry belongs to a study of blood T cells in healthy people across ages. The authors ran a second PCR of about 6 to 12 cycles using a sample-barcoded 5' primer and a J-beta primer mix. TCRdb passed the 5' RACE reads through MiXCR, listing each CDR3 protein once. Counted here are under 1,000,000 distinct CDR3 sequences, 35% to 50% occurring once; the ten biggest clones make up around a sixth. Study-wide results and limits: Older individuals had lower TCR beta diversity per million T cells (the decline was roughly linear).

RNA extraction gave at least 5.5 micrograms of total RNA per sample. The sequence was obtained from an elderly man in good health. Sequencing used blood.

The CDR3 protein is CATSRDRSGANVLTF. CDR3 DNA: TGTGCCACCAGCAGAGATAGATCTGGGGCCAACGTCCTGACTTTC. V is TRBV15 and J is TRBJ2-6; D unclear. Germline V CDR1 and CDR2: LNHNV, YYDKDF (reference sequence). This CDR3 is built from 15 residues. The V gene lost 0 bases and the J gene lost 1 base, with 4 bases spanning the gap.